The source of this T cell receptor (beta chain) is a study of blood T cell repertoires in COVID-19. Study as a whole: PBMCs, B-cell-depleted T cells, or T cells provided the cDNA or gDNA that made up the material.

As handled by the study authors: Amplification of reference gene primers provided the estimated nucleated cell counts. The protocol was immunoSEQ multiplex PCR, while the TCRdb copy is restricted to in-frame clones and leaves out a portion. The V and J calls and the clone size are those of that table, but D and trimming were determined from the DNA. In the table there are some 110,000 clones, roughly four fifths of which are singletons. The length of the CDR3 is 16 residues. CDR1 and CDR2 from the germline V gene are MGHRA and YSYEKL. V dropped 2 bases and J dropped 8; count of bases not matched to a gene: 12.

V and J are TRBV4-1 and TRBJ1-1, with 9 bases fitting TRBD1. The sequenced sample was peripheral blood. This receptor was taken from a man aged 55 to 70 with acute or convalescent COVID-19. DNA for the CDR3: TGCGCCAGCAGCCAAAATACAGGGGGCGTTCAGTCAGAAGCTTTCTTT. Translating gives CASSQNTGGVQSEAFF.